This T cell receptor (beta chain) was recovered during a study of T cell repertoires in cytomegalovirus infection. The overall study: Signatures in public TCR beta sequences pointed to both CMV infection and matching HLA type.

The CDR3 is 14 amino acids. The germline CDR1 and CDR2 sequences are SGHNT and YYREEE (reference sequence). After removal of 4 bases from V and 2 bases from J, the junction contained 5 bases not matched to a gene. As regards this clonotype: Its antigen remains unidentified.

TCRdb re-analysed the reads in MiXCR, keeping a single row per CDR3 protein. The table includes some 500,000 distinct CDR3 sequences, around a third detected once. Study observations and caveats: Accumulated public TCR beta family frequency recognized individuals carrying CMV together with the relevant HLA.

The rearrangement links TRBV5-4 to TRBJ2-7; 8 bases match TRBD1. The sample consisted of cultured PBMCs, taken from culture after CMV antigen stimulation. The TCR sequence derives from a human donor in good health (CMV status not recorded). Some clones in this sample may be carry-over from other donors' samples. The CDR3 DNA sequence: TGTGCCAGCAGCCCGGGACAGGTTCCCTACGAGCAGTACTTC. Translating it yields CASSPGQVPYEQYF.